The rows below give T cell receptor beta chains drawn from one sample of a study of regulatory T cells in long-lasting Graves disease. TCRdb re-called the multiplex PCR reads through MiXCR, storing one row per CDR3 protein. The sample contains more than 450,000 distinct CDR3 sequences, approximately 12% of which appear only once. The sample also formed part of further work on T cells in Graves' hyperthyroidism and ophthalmopathy.

The sequencing used peripheral blood mononuclear cells (PBMCs), collected at new diagnosis, from a patient treated with antithyroid drugs. Every receptor here comes from a woman younger than 45 with Graves disease. Both conserved end residues are trimmed from each CDR3. D genes are given only for firm matches.

D gene	V gene	J gene	CDR3 protein
NA	TRBV7-9	TRBJ2-5	ASSLMPGRSETQY
NA	TRBV29-1	TRBJ2-1	SVVLRTYNEQF
TRBD2	TRBV20-1	TRBJ2-1	SARDRRLAGDEQF
NA	TRBV28	TRBJ2-3	ASSVGHPYTDTQY
TRBD1	TRBV19	TRBJ2-1	ASSDRTGTGFINEQF
NA	TRBV12-3/TRBV12-4	TRBJ1-1	ATTTGMNTEAF
NA	TRBV2	TRBJ2-5	ASSFLGYGPETQY
TRBD2	TRBV18	TRBJ2-7	ASSSGTSKY
TRBD2	TRBV19	TRBJ2-7	ANSSGDPPYEQY
TRBD1	TRBV5-1	TRBJ1-6	ASSLRTGNNSPLH
NA	TRBV19	TRBJ2-2	ASFRTGNTGELF
NA	TRBV2	TRBJ2-7	ASRIQGLSEQY
TRBD2	TRBV5-1	TRBJ2-5	ASSLRPSGMQETQY
TRBD1	TRBV7-2	TRBJ1-5	ASSLYATGGGQPQH
TRBD2	TRBV9	TRBJ2-3	ASSVGLAADTQY
NA	TRBV20-1	TRBJ2-5	SALNRARGPETQY
TRBD1	TRBV6-1	TRBJ2-6	ASALGQNTGANVLT
NA	TRBV20-1	TRBJ2-4	SAVGGLSAKNIQY